This T cell receptor (beta chain) originates from a study of blood T cell repertoires in COVID-19. Study details: Acute and convalescent COVID-19 specimens originated in the United States, Italy and Spain. Sources were T cells, B-cell-depleted T cells, or PBMCs; the material itself was cDNA or gDNA.

As processed by the authors: Researchers report that nucleated cell counts were estimated from reference gene primer amplification. Assay: immunoSEQ multiplex PCR; the TCRdb copy retains only in-frame clones and omits some. The D gene and trimming were derived from the DNA, and the V and J assignments and clone size from that table. The data contain roughly 250,000 clones, about 90% of them seen just once; the ten biggest clones take up about 4%. The ends were cut back, 3 bases at V and 8 bases at J, with 14 bases in the middle. The CDR3 extends over 13 amino acids. CDR1 and CDR2 (germline): SGDLS, YYNGEE.

The receptor was isolated from a woman aged 40 to 55 with acute or convalescent COVID-19. Sequences were obtained from peripheral blood. The rearrangement links TRBV9 to TRBJ1-2; D may be TRBD1 (5 bases). The CDR3 coding sequence is TGTGCCAGCAGCGGCGATCAGGGTTACGGCTACACCTTC. Its protein is CASSGDQGYGYTF.